This is a list of T cell receptor beta chains from one sample in a study of T cells expressing NK-cell markers. From its re-call of the 5' RACE reads, TCRdb lists each CDR3 protein once, without DNA. The table for this sample gives roughly 300,000 distinct CDR3 sequences. The sequencing input was blood T cells: a sorted CD56 or NKG2C T cell subset, CD4+ or CD8+ T cells, or bulk PBMC T cells (not recorded which). Receptors were obtained from a woman between 18 and 75 years old in good health. Both conserved end residues are part of each CDR3. Fields, in order: V gene, J gene, CDR3 protein.

TRBV7-8,TRBJ2-1,CASSLAGATYNEQFF
TRBV20-1,TRBJ2-2,CSARSSGGPNTGELFF
TRBV29-1,TRBJ2-1,CSVSRGGNEQFF
TRBV29-1,TRBJ1-1,CSVARQGNTEAFF
TRBV11-2,TRBJ1-1,CASSLFASPGQGGTEAFF
TRBV20-1,TRBJ2-2,CSARGDLGYGAGELFF
TRBV4-3,TRBJ2-1,CASSQEESSGRPPGDNEQFF
TRBV14,TRBJ2-2,CASSQDGGNTGELFF
TRBV5-4,TRBJ2-1,CASSTGGVHNEQFF
TRBV5-1,TRBJ2-7,CASSTSGTGAWDEQYF
TRBV6-2/TRBV6-3,TRBJ2-3,CASSYSTSGRETDTQYF
TRBV7-2,TRBJ2-4,CASSTRTWGNIQYF
TRBV12-3/TRBV12-4,TRBJ2-2,CASTPAGGLGTGELFF
TRBV12-3/TRBV12-4,TRBJ2-5,CASSLETGGAGTQYF
TRBV12-3/TRBV12-4,TRBJ1-5,CASSPGKEGLVQPQHF
TRBV12-3/TRBV12-4,TRBJ1-1,CASTRRARPTEAFF
TRBV3-1,TRBJ2-1,CASSQGGLAGGVGNEQFF
TRBV20-1,TRBJ2-5,CSAKPRDIQEQYF
TRBV10-3,TRBJ2-3,CAIRAQLAGVTDTQYF
TRBV20-1,TRBJ2-3,CSARGVWGNTDTQYF
TRBV6-2/TRBV6-3,TRBJ2-3,CASSDRGLSTDTQYF
TRBV5-1,TRBJ2-5,CASSLSGGGETQYF
TRBV18,TRBJ2-5,CASRSRPQETQYF
TRBV3-1,TRBJ2-1,CASSQDRGSNEQFF